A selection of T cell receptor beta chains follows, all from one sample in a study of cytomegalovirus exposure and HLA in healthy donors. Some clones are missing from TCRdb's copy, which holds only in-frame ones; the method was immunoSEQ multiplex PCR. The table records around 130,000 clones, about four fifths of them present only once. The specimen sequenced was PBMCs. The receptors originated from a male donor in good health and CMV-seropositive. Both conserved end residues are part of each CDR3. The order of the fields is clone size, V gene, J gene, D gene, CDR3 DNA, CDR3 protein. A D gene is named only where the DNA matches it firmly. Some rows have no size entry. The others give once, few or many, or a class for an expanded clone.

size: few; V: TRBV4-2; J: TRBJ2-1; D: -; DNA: TGTGCCAGCAGCCAAGAACCTAGTATGCTGCAGTTCTTC; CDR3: CASSQEPSMLQFF
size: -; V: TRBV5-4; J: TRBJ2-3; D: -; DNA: TGTGCCAGCAGCATCGACAAATCAAGCACAGATACGCAGTATTTT; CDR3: CASSIDKSSTDTQYF
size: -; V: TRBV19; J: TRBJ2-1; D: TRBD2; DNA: TGTGCCAGTAGTAACGAGGGACACCGGGGGGGAGAGCAGTTCTTC; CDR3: CASSNEGHRGGEQFF
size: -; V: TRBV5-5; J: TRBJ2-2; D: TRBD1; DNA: TGTGCCAGCAGCTTGGGGACAGGCTCGAACACCGGGGAGCTGTTTTTT; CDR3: CASSLGTGSNTGELFF
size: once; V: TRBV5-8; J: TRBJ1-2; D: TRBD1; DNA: TGTGCCAGCAGCTGGGAAAACAGGGGTAGCGGCTACACCTTC; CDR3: CASSWENRGSGYTF
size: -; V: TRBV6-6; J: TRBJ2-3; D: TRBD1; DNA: TGTGCCAGCAGTTACCGGGACAGAAGCACAGATACGCAGTATTTT; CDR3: CASSYRDRSTDTQYF
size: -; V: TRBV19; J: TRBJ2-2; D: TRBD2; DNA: TGTGCCAGTAGTATAGTCGGGACTAGCGGGATTAGCGGGGAGCTGTTTTTT; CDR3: CASSIVGTSGISGELFF
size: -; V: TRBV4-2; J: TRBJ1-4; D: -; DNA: TGTGCCAGCAGCCAAGCTAGGCATGAAAAACTGTTTTTT; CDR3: CASSQARHEKLFF
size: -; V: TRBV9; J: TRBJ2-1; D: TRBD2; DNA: TGTGCCAGCAGCGTAGAGCGGGAGGGATACAATGAGCAGTTCTTC; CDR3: CASSVEREGYNEQFF
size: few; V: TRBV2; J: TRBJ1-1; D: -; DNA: TGTGCCAGCAGTAAGGAGGGGGGGCCCACTGAAGCTTTCTTT; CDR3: CASSKEGGPTEAFF
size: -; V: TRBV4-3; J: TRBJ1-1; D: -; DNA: TGCGCCAGCAGCCAAGATCCCGGGGATCTGAACACTGAAGCTTTCTTT; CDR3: CASSQDPGDLNTEAFF
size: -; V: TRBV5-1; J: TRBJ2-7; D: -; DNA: TGCGCCAGCAGCTTGTGGTCGGGAGAGGTTTCCTACGAGCAGTACTTC; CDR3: CASSLWSGEVSYEQYF
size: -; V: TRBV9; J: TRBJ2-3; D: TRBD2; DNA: TGTGCCAGCAGCCCCGGGACTAGCGGGATCGACACAGATACGCAGTATTTT; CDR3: CASSPGTSGIDTDTQYF
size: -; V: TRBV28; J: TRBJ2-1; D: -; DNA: TGTGCCAGCAGTTTAAGGAGCGGTTTTGAGCAGTTCTTC; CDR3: CASSLRSGFEQFF
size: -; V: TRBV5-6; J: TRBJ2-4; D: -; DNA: TGTGCCAGCAGCTTGGGCGCCAGGGTTTGGGACATTCAGTACTTC; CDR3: CASSLGARVWDIQYF
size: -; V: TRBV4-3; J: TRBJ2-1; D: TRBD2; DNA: TGCGCCAGCAGCCAAAAACAACTAGCGGGAGATGAGCAGTTCTTC; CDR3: CASSQKQLAGDEQFF
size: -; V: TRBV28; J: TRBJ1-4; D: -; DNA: TGTGCCAGCAGTTCCCGACGGAGTGAAAAACTGTTTTTT; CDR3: CASSSRRSEKLFF
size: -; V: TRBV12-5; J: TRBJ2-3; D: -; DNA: TGTGCTAGTGGTTTGGCAACAATTGGGGAGCGCACAGATACGCAGTATTTT; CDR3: CASGLATIGERTDTQYF
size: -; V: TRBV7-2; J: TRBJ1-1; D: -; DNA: TGTGCCAGCAGCTTAGTAGAACTGAACACTGAAGCTTTCTTT; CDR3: CASSLVELNTEAFF
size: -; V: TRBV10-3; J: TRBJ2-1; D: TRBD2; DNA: TGTGCCATCAGTGAGCGGGAGGGGTACAATGAGCAGTTCTTC; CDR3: CAISEREGYNEQFF
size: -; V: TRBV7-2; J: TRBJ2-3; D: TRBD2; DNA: TGTGCCAGCAGCTTAAAGAGCGGGAGGCCCGCCGGACCCACAGATACGCAGTATTTT; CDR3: CASSLKSGRPAGPTDTQYF
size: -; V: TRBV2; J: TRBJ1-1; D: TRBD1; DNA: TGTGCCAGGGATATAGGGGCGGACAGGGCAACTGAAGCTTTCTTT; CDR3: CARDIGADRATEAFF
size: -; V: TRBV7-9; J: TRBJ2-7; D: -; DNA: TGTGCCAGCAGCTTTTCCCCTGGAGGGCACCCCTACGAGCAGTACTTC; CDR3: CASSFSPGGHPYEQYF
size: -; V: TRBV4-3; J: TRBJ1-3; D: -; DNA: TGCGCCAGCAGCCAAGACTCCGGAAACACCATATATTTT; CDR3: CASSQDSGNTIYF
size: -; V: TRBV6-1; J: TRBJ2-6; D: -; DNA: TGTGCCAGCGAGTCGTCTGGGGCCAACGTCCTGACTTTC; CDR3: CASESSGANVLTF
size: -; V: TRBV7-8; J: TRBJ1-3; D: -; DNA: TGTGCCAGCAGCACACGACAGGAGATTATTCGATCCTCTGGAAACACCATATATTTT; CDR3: CASSTRQEIIRSSGNTIYF
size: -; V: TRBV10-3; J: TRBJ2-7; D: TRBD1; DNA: TGTGCCATCAGGACAGGGAACGAGCAGTACTTC; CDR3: CAIRTGNEQYF
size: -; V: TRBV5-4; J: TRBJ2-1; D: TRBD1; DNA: TGTGCCAGCAGCTTTGGCAGGGGGAACTCGTACAATGAGCAGTTCTTC; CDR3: CASSFGRGNSYNEQFF
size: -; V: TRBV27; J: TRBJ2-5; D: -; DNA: TGTGCCAGCAGTTTAGAGGTGGGAGGAGGAGAGACCCAGTACTTC; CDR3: CASSLEVGGGETQYF
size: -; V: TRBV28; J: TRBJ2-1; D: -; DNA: TGTGCCAGCAGCCTTAGAGGGGGGGCGATTGAGCAGTTCTTC; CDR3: CASSLRGGAIEQFF
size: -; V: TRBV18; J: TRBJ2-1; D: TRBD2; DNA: TGTGCCAGCCGAACTAGCGGGGGGAACAATGAGCAGTTCTTC; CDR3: CASRTSGGNNEQFF
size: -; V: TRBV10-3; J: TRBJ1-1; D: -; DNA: TGTGCCATCAGTAGGACAGTAAACACTGAAGCTTTCTTT; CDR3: CAISRTVNTEAFF
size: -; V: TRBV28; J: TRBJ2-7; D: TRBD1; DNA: TGTGCCAGCAGTTTAGGGGCTACGATGACAGGGACCTACGAGCAGTACTTC; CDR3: CASSLGATMTGTYEQYF
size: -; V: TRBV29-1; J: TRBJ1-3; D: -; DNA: TGCAGCGTTTCCCCCACGGGGGGTACAAACACCATATATTTT; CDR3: CSVSPTGGTNTIYF
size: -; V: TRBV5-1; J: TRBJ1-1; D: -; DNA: TGCGCCAGCAGCTTGGGGACAGTCGCAAGGGACACTGAAGCTTTCTTT; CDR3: CASSLGTVARDTEAFF
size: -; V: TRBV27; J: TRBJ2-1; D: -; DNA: TGTGCCAGCAGTTCGCCCTCCAGGGATTCCTACAATGAGCAGTTCTTC; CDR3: CASSSPSRDSYNEQFF
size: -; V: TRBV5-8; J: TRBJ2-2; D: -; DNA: TGTGCCAGCAGCCAAACTAGCTTCGGGGAGCTGTTTTTT; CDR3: CASSQTSFGELFF
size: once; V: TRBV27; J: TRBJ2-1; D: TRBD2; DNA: TGTGCCAGCAGTATAGCGGGACCAAACAATGAGCAGTTCTTC; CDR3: CASSIAGPNNEQFF
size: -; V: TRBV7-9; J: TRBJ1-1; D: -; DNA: TGTGCCAGCAGCGTCCCGGGACAATCGAACACTGAAGCTTTCTTT; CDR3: CASSVPGQSNTEAFF
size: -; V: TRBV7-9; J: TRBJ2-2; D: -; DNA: TGTGCCAGCAGCTTAACATTTTCCGGGGAGCTGTTTTTT; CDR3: CASSLTFSGELFF
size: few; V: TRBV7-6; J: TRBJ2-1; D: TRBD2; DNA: TGTGCCAGCAGCTTACTACTACTAGCGGACAATGAGCAGTTCTTC; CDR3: CASSLLLLADNEQFF